This T cell receptor beta chain was observed in a study of T cells in Graves' hyperthyroidism and ophthalmopathy. This clonotype was counted at least ten times. TCR beta CDR3 sequences were amplified from RNA transcripts. Carried out on the TCR CDR3, a first-round RT-PCR used the HTBI primer set. TCRdb passed the multiplex PCR reads through MiXCR, listing each CDR3 protein once. The sample holds approximately 560,000 distinct CDR3 sequences, about half seen once. The sequencing input was peripheral blood or thyroid tissue (not recorded which). The clonotype was recovered from a young woman with Graves' hyperthyroidism.

The CDR3, as DNA: TGTGCCAGCAGAGCCCTTGGCTATGGCTACACCTTC. As protein: CASRALGYGYTF. This chain connects TRBV12-3 or TRBV12-4 to TRBJ1-2; D remains unclear. Trimming took 6 bases from V and 4 from J, leaving 9 bases between them. This CDR3 region has 12 residues.